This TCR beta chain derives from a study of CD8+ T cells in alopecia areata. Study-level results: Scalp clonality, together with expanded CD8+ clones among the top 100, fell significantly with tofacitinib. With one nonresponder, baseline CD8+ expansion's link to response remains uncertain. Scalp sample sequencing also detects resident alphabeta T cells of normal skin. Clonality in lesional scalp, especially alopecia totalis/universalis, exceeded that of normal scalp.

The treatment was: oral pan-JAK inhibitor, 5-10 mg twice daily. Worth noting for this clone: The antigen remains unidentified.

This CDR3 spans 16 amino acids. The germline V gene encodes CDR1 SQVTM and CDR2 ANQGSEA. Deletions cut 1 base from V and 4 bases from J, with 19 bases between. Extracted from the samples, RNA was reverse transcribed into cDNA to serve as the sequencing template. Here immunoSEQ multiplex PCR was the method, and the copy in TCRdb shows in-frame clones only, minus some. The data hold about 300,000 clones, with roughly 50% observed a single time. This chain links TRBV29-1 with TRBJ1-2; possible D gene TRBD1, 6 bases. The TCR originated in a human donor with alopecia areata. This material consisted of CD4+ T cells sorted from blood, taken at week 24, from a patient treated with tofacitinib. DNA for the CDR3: TGCAGCGTTGAAGGGCTTAGTAACAGGGCCCTCTATGGCTACACCTTC. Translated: CSVEGLSNRALYGYTF.